This T cell receptor beta chain was sequenced in a study of monozygotic twins with inflammatory bowel disease. Germline lookup yields CDR1 SGHTS and CDR2 YDEGEE. This CDR3 contains 15 residues. Molecular identifiers with 6-nucleotide sample barcodes were added during cDNA synthesis via template switching. TCRdb re-analyzed the 5' RACE reads; it lists each CDR3 protein once, without DNA. The sample table sets out approximately 380,000 distinct CDR3 sequences. Whole-study results and caveats: Immunosuppressive treatments differing between patients may have added repertoire variability. Against healthy co-twins, IBD patients had lower TCRbeta diversity (measured by inverse Simpson).

In the case of this clonotype: Its antigen is undetermined.

The rearrangement links TRBV5-8 to TRBJ1-5. The clonotype comes from a human donor with ulcerative colitis or Crohn's disease, or a healthy co-twin of an affected twin (not recorded which). Sequenced input: blood. The CDR3 spells CASSSGVVLGQPQHF.